Listed below are T cell receptor beta chains from one sample, sequenced in a study of CD8 T cells in ankylosing spondylitis. TCRdb ran MiXCR on the 5' RACE reads and lists one entry per CDR3 protein. The sample lists about 310,000 distinct CDR3 sequences, around 21% occurring once. Input material: blood, either unsorted or a sorted T cell fraction (not recorded which). The receptors here all came from a female donor with ankylosing spondylitis or in good health (not recorded which). Each CDR3 is given with its conserved first and last residue. Fields, in order: V gene, J gene, D gene, clone size, CDR3 length, CDR3 protein, CDR3 DNA. The D gene is left open where the match is weak. A row's size may be missing; if present it is once, few, many or a size class.

V gene: TRBV20-1; J gene: TRBJ2-3; D gene: TRBD2; clone size: .; CDR3 length: 14; CDR3 protein: CSARGLASTDTQYF; CDR3 DNA: TGCAGTGCTAGAGGACTAGCGAGCACAGATACGCAGTATTTT
V gene: TRBV4-2; J gene: TRBJ1-5; D gene: .; clone size: .; CDR3 length: 15; CDR3 protein: CASSQEPGGNQPQHF; CDR3 DNA: TGTGCCAGCAGCCAAGAACCAGGGGGCAATCAGCCCCAGCATTTT
V gene: TRBV15; J gene: TRBJ2-1; D gene: TRBD2; clone size: many; CDR3 length: 20; CDR3 protein: CATSRDSFEGLSGRYNEQFF; CDR3 DNA: TGTGCCACCAGCAGAGATTCTTTCGAAGGACTAAGCGGGAGGTACAATGAGCAGTTCTTC
V gene: TRBV29-1; J gene: TRBJ2-7; D gene: .; clone size: many; CDR3 length: 13; CDR3 protein: CSADSGTTYEQYF; CDR3 DNA: TGCAGCGCCGATTCCGGGACCACCTACGAGCAGTACTTC
V gene: TRBV11-2; J gene: TRBJ2-1; D gene: .; clone size: .; CDR3 length: 17; CDR3 protein: CASSLGVGALRAGEQFF; CDR3 DNA: TGTGCCAGCAGCTTAGGGGTTGGGGCGCTAAGGGCTGGTGAGCAGTTCTTC
V gene: TRBV10-3; J gene: TRBJ2-7; D gene: .; clone size: few; CDR3 length: 15; CDR3 protein: CAITAGRFGSYEQYF; CDR3 DNA: TGTGCCATCACTGCCGGACGGTTTGGCTCCTACGAGCAGTACTTC
V gene: TRBV9; J gene: TRBJ2-1; D gene: TRBD2; clone size: .; CDR3 length: 16; CDR3 protein: CASSLSTSGSLNEQFF; CDR3 DNA: TGTGCCAGCAGCCTTTCGACTAGCGGGAGTCTGAATGAGCAGTTCTTC
V gene: TRBV7-2; J gene: TRBJ2-7; D gene: TRBD2; clone size: .; CDR3 length: 15; CDR3 protein: CASTLRAGGMYEQYF; CDR3 DNA: TGTGCCAGCACCCTCCGGGCGGGAGGGATGTACGAGCAGTACTTC
V gene: TRBV7-9; J gene: TRBJ2-2; D gene: TRBD1; clone size: .; CDR3 length: 15; CDR3 protein: CASSPTGGETGELFF; CDR3 DNA: TGTGCCAGCAGCCCGACAGGGGGCGAGACCGGGGAGCTGTTTTTT
V gene: TRBV20-1; J gene: TRBJ2-6; D gene: .; clone size: few; CDR3 length: 17; CDR3 protein: CSARDDQDSSGANVLTF; CDR3 DNA: TGCAGTGCTAGAGATGATCAGGACAGCTCTGGGGCCAACGTCCTGACTTTC
V gene: TRBV10-1; J gene: TRBJ1-6; D gene: .; clone size: .; CDR3 length: 13; CDR3 protein: CASSPGRDSPLHF; CDR3 DNA: TGCGCCAGCAGTCCCGGAAGGGATTCACCCCTCCACTTT
V gene: TRBV12-3/TRBV12-4; J gene: TRBJ1-1; D gene: .; clone size: few; CDR3 length: 12; CDR3 protein: CASSLGKPPVFF; CDR3 DNA: TGTGCCAGCAGTTTAGGGAAGCCCCCAGTTTTCTTT
V gene: TRBV5-1; J gene: TRBJ1-6; D gene: TRBD1; clone size: .; CDR3 length: 16; CDR3 protein: CASSSAGQGADSPLHF; CDR3 DNA: TGCGCCAGCAGCTCCGCGGGACAGGGGGCGGATTCACCCCTCCACTTT
V gene: TRBV29-1; J gene: TRBJ2-7; D gene: TRBD1; clone size: many; CDR3 length: 13; CDR3 protein: CSVEGAGGIEQYF; CDR3 DNA: TGCAGCGTTGAAGGCGCAGGGGGCATTGAGCAGTACTTC
V gene: TRBV12-3/TRBV12-4; J gene: TRBJ2-5; D gene: TRBD2; clone size: many; CDR3 length: 15; CDR3 protein: CASSLASGRAETQYF; CDR3 DNA: TGTGCCAGCAGTTTGGCTAGCGGGAGGGCTGAGACCCAGTACTTC
V gene: TRBV20-1; J gene: TRBJ2-3; D gene: TRBD1; clone size: .; CDR3 length: 12; CDR3 protein: CSASPDRETQYF; CDR3 DNA: TGCAGTGCTAGTCCGGACAGGGAGACGCAGTATTTT
V gene: TRBV7-2; J gene: TRBJ2-1; D gene: .; clone size: .; CDR3 length: 14; CDR3 protein: CASSLLRQGNEQFF; CDR3 DNA: TGTGCCAGCAGCTTACTACGACAAGGGAATGAGCAGTTCTTC
V gene: TRBV29-1; J gene: TRBJ2-1; D gene: .; clone size: many; CDR3 length: 11; CDR3 protein: CSGGLLREQFF; CDR3 DNA: TGCAGCGGGGGACTCCTAAGGGAGCAGTTCTTC
V gene: TRBV4-2; J gene: TRBJ2-3; D gene: .; clone size: once; CDR3 length: 14; CDR3 protein: CASSQDPSADTQYF; CDR3 DNA: TGTGCCAGCAGCCAAGACCCGTCAGCAGATACGCAGTATTTT
V gene: TRBV11-2; J gene: TRBJ2-2; D gene: .; clone size: .; CDR3 length: 12; CDR3 protein: CASSRDLEELFF; CDR3 DNA: TGTGCCAGCAGCCGGGATTTGGAGGAGCTGTTTTTT
V gene: TRBV12-3/TRBV12-4; J gene: TRBJ2-7; D gene: TRBD2; clone size: once; CDR3 length: 13; CDR3 protein: CASGEGPVYEQYF; CDR3 DNA: TGTGCCAGCGGGGAGGGACCAGTATACGAGCAGTACTTC
V gene: TRBV20-1; J gene: TRBJ2-7; D gene: TRBD2; clone size: .; CDR3 length: 13; CDR3 protein: CSASSAGVYEQYF; CDR3 DNA: TGCAGTGCTAGCTCGGCGGGAGTCTACGAGCAGTACTTC
V gene: TRBV2; J gene: TRBJ2-7; D gene: .; clone size: .; CDR3 length: 11; CDR3 protein: CASSPRTQGLF; CDR3 DNA: TGTGCCAGCAGTCCCCGGACGCAAGGTCTCTTC
V gene: TRBV5-5; J gene: TRBJ2-1; D gene: .; clone size: few; CDR3 length: 16; CDR3 protein: CASSLYRAQRNNEQFF; CDR3 DNA: TGTGCCAGCAGCTTGTACCGGGCCCAAAGGAACAATGAGCAGTTCTTC
V gene: TRBV5-5; J gene: TRBJ2-5; D gene: TRBD2; clone size: many; CDR3 length: 15; CDR3 protein: CASTLEGLAGETQYF; CDR3 DNA: TGTGCCAGCACATTAGAGGGACTAGCGGGAGAGACCCAGTACTTC
V gene: TRBV7-2; J gene: TRBJ2-4; D gene: .; clone size: few; CDR3 length: 16; CDR3 protein: CASSFRGVSTKNIQYF; CDR3 DNA: TGTGCCAGCAGCTTTAGGGGAGTGTCGACCAAAAACATTCAGTACTTC
V gene: TRBV13; J gene: TRBJ2-7; D gene: TRBD1; clone size: .; CDR3 length: 15; CDR3 protein: CASSLSDRSSYEQYF; CDR3 DNA: TGTGCCAGCAGCCTATCGGACAGGTCGTCCTACGAGCAGTACTTC
V gene: TRBV5-6; J gene: TRBJ1-1; D gene: TRBD1; clone size: .; CDR3 length: 12; CDR3 protein: CASSQTLRGTFF; CDR3 DNA: TGTGCCAGCAGCCAAACACTCAGGGGGACTTTCTTT
V gene: TRBV20-1; J gene: TRBJ1-2; D gene: TRBD1; clone size: few; CDR3 length: 14; CDR3 protein: CSAPPTGESYGYTF; CDR3 DNA: TGCAGTGCTCCCCCGACAGGGGAATCCTATGGCTACACCTTC